This TCR beta chain is from a study of breast tumors, draining lymph nodes, adjacent tissues. TCRdb ran MiXCR on the multiplex PCR reads and lists one entry per CDR3 protein. The repertoire has some 150,000 distinct CDR3 sequences, 20% to 25% of them found once; the top ten carry roughly 2.6%. This clonotype was observed many times. This CDR3 is built from 13 residues. The germline V gene encodes CDR1 SGHVS and CDR2 FNYEAQ. With 5 bases clipped from V and 6 bases from J, the junction kept 6 bases outside the gene matches. The lymph nodes were axillary draining lymph nodes from breast cancer patients. This chain connects TRBV7-6 to TRBJ2-7; TRBD2 aligns across 8 bases. Sequenced: axillary lymph node tissue. This receptor was identified in a female donor with breast cancer. Some clones in this sample may be carry-over from other donors' samples. CDR3 protein: CASSLGREGEQYF. CDR3 in DNA: TGTGCCAGCAGCCTCGGGAGGGAGGGCGAGCAGTACTTC.